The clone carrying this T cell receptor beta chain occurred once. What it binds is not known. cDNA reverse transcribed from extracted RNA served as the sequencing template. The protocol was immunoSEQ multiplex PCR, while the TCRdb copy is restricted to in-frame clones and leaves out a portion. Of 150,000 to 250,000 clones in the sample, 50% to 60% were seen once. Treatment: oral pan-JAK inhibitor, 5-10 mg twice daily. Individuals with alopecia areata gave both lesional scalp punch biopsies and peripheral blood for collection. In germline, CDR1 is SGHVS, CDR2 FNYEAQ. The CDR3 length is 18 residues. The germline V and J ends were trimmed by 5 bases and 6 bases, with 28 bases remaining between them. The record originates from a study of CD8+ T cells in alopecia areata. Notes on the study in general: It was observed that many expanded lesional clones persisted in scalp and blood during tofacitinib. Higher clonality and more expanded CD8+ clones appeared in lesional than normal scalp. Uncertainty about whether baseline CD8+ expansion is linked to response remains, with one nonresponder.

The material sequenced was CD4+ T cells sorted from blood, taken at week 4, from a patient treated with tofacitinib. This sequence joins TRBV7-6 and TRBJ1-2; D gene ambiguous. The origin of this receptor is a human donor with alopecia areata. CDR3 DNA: TGTGCCAGCAGCCCTAGGACCAGTAAAAGAGGCCACCGGGATGGCTACACCTTC. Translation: CASSPRTSKRGHRDGYTF.